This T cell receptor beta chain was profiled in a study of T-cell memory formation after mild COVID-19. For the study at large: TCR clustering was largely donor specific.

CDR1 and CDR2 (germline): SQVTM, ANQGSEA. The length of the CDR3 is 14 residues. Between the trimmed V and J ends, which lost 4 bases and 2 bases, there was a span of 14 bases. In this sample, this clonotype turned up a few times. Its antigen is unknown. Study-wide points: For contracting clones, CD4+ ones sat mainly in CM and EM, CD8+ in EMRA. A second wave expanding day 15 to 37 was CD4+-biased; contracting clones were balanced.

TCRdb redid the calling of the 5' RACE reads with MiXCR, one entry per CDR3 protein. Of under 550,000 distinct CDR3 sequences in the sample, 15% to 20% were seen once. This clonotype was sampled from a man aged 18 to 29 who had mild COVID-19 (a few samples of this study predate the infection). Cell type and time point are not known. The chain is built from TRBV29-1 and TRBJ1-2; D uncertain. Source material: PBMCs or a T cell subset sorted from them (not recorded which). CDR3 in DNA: TGCAGCGTTGTGTCCGGTTCGGAGAACTATGGCTACACCTTC. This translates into CSVVSGSENYGYTF.